One and the same sample provided the 28 T cell receptor beta chains below, sequenced in a study of blood T cell repertoires in COVID-19 (TCRdb year 2020). Receptors were amplified or captured by the immunoSEQ multiplex PCR assay. TCRdb re-hosts the immuneACCESS table, in-frame sequences only. Its copies lack some clones; in the studies checked, an unresolved V gene accounts for under half of them, and the cause for the rest is not known. For this sample the table gives 150,000 to 160,000 clones, of which 91% were detected only once. Of the sample, approximately 0.55% is held by the ten largest clones. Source material: peripheral blood. The receptors come from a man aged 50 or older with acute or convalescent COVID-19.

The count of this clone is one. The chain carries TRBV28 and TRBJ1-1; possible D gene TRBD1, 5 bases. The CDR3 has 14 residues. V was trimmed by 6 bases and J by 4 bases, leaving 15 bases between them. Germline-derived CDR1 and CDR2 are MDHEN and SYDVKM. DNA of the CDR3: TGTGCCAGCAGCTCCCGTGGGGGAGGCACTGAAGCTTTCTTT. Translation: CASSSRGGGTEAFF.

The chain carries TRBV7-8 and TRBJ2-7; tentatively, D is TRBD1 (6 bases). The V end was cut by 3 bases, the J end by 0 bases, with 15 bases between. CDR1 and CDR2 (germline): SGHVS, FQNEAQ. The length of the CDR3 is 16 residues. Here the CDR3 reads CASSFSPGASSYEQYV. Here the CDR3 DNA reads TGTGCCAGCAGCTTTTCTCCAGGGGCGAGCTCCTACGAGCAGTACGTC.

The chain combines TRBV11-2 with TRBJ2-7; D not certain. The CDR3 is 13 amino acids. Per germline, CDR1 SGHAT and CDR2 FQNNGV. Trimming shortened V by 1 base and J by 5 bases, and 9 bases separated the two germline ends. The DNA of the CDR3 is TGTGCCAGCAGCTTAGCGTTAAGAGACGAGCAGTACGTC. Protein: CASSLALRDEQYV.

This chain connects TRBV6-1 to TRBJ2-2, with 8 bases matching TRBD2. The CDR3 contains 15 residues. The ends lost 3 bases at V and 6 bases at J; junction bases unmatched: 6. CDR1 MNHNS and CDR2 SASEGT come from the germline V gene. Here the CDR3 reads CASSEGLVWAGELFF. Written as DNA, the CDR3 is TGTGCCAGCAGTGAGGGACTAGTTTGGGCCGGGGAGCTGTTTTTT.

The rearrangement uses TRBV15 and TRBJ2-2; 9 bases agree with TRBD1. Germline V lookup: CDR1 LNHNV, CDR2 YYDKDF (reference sequence). The CDR3 totals 17 residues. Losses at the gene ends were 5 bases for V and 1 base for J; bases not matched to a gene: 8. The CDR3 nucleotides read TGTGCCACCAGCGGCAAACCGGGACAGGGGAACACCGGGGAGCTGTTTTTT. Encoded protein: CATSGKPGQGNTGELFF.

This clone was observed once. This rearrangement joins TRBV11-2 to TRBJ1-5; D is possibly TRBD1 (6 bases). The CDR3 loop spans 13 amino acids. CDR1 and CDR2 from the germline V gene are SGHAT and FQNNGV. The ends were cut back, 4 bases at V and 7 bases at J, with 11 bases in the middle. The CDR3 DNA sequence: TGTGCCAGCAGCTCGGGCCAGGGGCAGCCCCAGCATTTT. Translation: CASSSGQGQPQHF.

This clone was detected only a few times. The chain recombines TRBV30 with TRBJ1-6; maybe TRBD1 (6 bases). The V and J ends lost 0 bases and 5 bases respectively, with 11 bases between them. Germline V gene data show CDR1 as GTSNPN and CDR2 as SVGIG (reference sequence). CDR3 length equals 15 residues. The CDR3 loop reads CAWSVVDRNNSPLHF. CDR3 in DNA: TGTGCCTGGAGTGTAGTAGACAGGAATAATTCACCCCTCCACTTT. Full variable domain (outside the CDR3, taken from reference TRBV30 and TRBJ1-6): SQTIHQWPATLVQPVGSPLSLECTVEGTSNPNLYWYRQAAGRGLQLLFYSVGIGQISSEVPQNLSASRPQDRQFILSSKKLLLSDSGFYLCAWSVVDRNNSPLHFGNGTRLTVT.

With respect to this clone: One end of the junction fails to match germline, which may point to a read error. This sequence joins TRBV5-8 and TRBJ1-2; 11 bases map to TRBD1. Per germline, CDR1 SGHTS and CDR2 YDEGEE. The CDR3 sequence is 15 residues long. This CDR3 is CASTLAGTGGYGYTF. The CDR3 nucleotides read TGTGCCAGCACCTTGGCCGGGACAGGGGGCTATGGCTACACCTTC.

J is TRBJ2-2 and V is TRBV29-1, with D possibly matching TRBD2 (6 bases). The CDR3 covers 14 residues. Between the trimmed V and J ends, which lost 7 bases and 4 bases, there was a span of 16 bases. Per germline, CDR1 SQVTM and CDR2 ANQGSEA. The CDR3 DNA is TGCAGCGCCGCCAGGGACTCGAGCACCGGGGAGCTGTTTTTT. This codes for CSAARDSSTGELFF.

The gene calls are TRBV3-1 (or the pseudogene TRBV3-2) and TRBJ2-3; 7 bases map to TRBD2. V shed 2 bases, J shed 6 bases, and the junction held 8 bases outside the gene matches. Germline V gene data show CDR1 as LGHDT and CDR2 as YNNKEL (reference sequence). This CDR3 spans 15 amino acids. The CDR3 DNA is TGTGCCAGCAGCCAACCCCTCGGGGAGGGCGATACGCAGTATTTT. Protein: CASSQPLGEGDTQYF.

The chain couples TRBV3-1 (or the pseudogene TRBV3-2) to TRBJ1-4; D ambiguous. V lost 6 bases and J lost 5, with 16 bases in between. The germline gives CDR1 LGHDT, CDR2 YNNKEL (reference sequence). The CDR3 extends over 15 amino acids. The CDR3 nucleotides are TGTGCCAGCAGAGCAGAATGGAGAGGGAATGAAAAACTGTTTTTT. Translating gives CASRAEWRGNEKLFF.

The genes are TRBV7-8 and TRBJ2-7; 12 bases agree with TRBD2. Looked up from germline, CDR1 is SGHVS and CDR2 is FQNEAQ. Trimming took 0 bases from V and 7 from J; bases not matched to a gene: 19. The CDR3 runs 20 residues. The CDR3 here is CASSLAPNLAGGKPPLEQYF. The DNA for the CDR3 is TGTGCCAGCAGCTTAGCCCCCAATCTAGCGGGAGGGAAGCCGCCCCTTGAGCAGTACTTC.

This rearrangement joins TRBV7-2 to TRBJ1-5; D is uncertain. The V gene lost 1 base and the J gene lost 0 bases, with 13 bases spanning the gap. This CDR3 spans 17 amino acids. Germline V CDR1 and CDR2: SGHTA, FQGNSA. CDR3 DNA: TGTGCCAGCAGCTTAGGGGCCGGATTTCATAGCAATCAGCCCCAGCATTTT. Translating it yields CASSLGAGFHSNQPQHF.

The gene calls are TRBV19 and TRBJ1-1, with 7 nucleotides matching TRBD1. Germline trimming cut 2 bases from V and 0 bases from J; bases unmatched to any gene: 6. Germline values: CDR1 LNHDA, CDR2 SQIVND (reference sequence). This CDR3 has 16 residues. The CDR3 loop reads CASSINLGQMNTEAFF. CDR3 coding DNA: TGTGCCAGTAGTATAAATTTGGGACAGATGAACACTGAAGCTTTCTTT.

The genes are TRBV5-1 and TRBJ2-5, with D unclear. The germline V gene encodes CDR1 SGHRS and CDR2 YFSETQ. The CDR3 spans 13 residues. Between the trimmed V and J ends, which lost 4 bases and 1 base, there was a span of 8 bases. The CDR3 region has the DNA TGCGCCAGCAGCCTCGACATCCAAGAGACCCAGTACTTC. Encoded protein: CASSLDIQETQYF.

The chain joins TRBV4-1 to TRBJ2-7; the match to TRBD2 covers 11 bases. The germline V gene encodes CDR1 MGHRA and CDR2 YSYEKL. The CDR3 sequence is 18 residues long. V lost 1 base, J lost 7 bases, and 15 bases stayed unmatched. DNA for the CDR3: TGCGCCAGCAGCCAAGGTAGAGTTGGTCTAGCGGGAGGAGAGGAGCAGTACTTC. Translated: CASSQGRVGLAGGEEQYF.

The chain is built from TRBV6-5 and TRBJ1-2; 9 bases fit TRBD1. The V gene's germline CDR1 is MNHEY and CDR2 SVGAGI. The CDR3 is 16 amino acids. The ends lost 0 bases at V and 4 bases at J; junction bases unmatched: 6. CDR3 DNA: TGTGCCAGCAGTTACTCGAGGGACAGGGACCCCTATGGCTACACCTTC. It encodes CASSYSRDRDPYGYTF.

The chain employs TRBV27 and TRBJ2-7, with D perhaps TRBD1 (6 bases). CDR3 length equals 14 residues. Germline CDR1 is MNHEY and CDR2 is SMNVEV (reference sequence). V gave up 6 bases and J gave up 2 bases, with 14 bases separating them. The CDR3 sequence is CASRPGHMTYEQYF. DNA for the CDR3: TGTGCCAGCAGACCGGGACACATGACCTACGAGCAGTACTTC.

This chain uses TRBV2 with TRBJ2-2; 9 positions agree with TRBD2. The V gene's germline CDR1 is SNHLY and CDR2 FYNNEI. The CDR3 length is 14 residues. J was trimmed by 6 bases and V by 4 bases; bases with no gene match: 3. The CDR3 region is CASSGRTSAGELFF. The CDR3 DNA reads TGTGCCAGCAGTGGTAGGACTAGCGCCGGGGAGCTGTTTTTT.

V and J are TRBV9 and TRBJ1-4; perhaps TRBD1 as D (5 bases). The length of the CDR3 is 17 residues. The ends were cut back, 0 bases at V and 0 bases at J, with 12 bases in the middle. Germline V gene data show CDR1 as SGDLS and CDR2 as YYNGEE. The CDR3 loop reads CASSVGRTGATNEKLFF. The CDR3 bases are TGTGCCAGCAGCGTAGGCCGCACGGGGGCAACTAATGAAAAACTGTTTTTT.

The rearrangement uses TRBV27 and TRBJ2-3; unclear D gene. The V end was cut by 2 bases, the J end by 6 bases, with 15 bases between. The germline gives CDR1 MNHEY, CDR2 SMNVEV (reference sequence). CDR3 size: 15 residues. CDR3 protein: CASSLGMRLVDTQYF. CDR3 nucleotide sequence: TGTGCCAGCAGTTTAGGCATGCGTCTAGTGGATACGCAGTATTTT.

The genes are TRBV7-2 and TRBJ2-1; 9 bases map to TRBD1. Germline V CDR1 and CDR2: SGHTA, FQGNSA. With V trimmed by 0 bases and J by 0 bases, 12 bases remained unmatched. The CDR3 is made up of 20 amino acids. CDR3 bases: TGTGCCAGCAGCTTAGCGGCGTCCGATGAGGGACAGGGCTCCTACAATGAGCAGTTCTTC. This encodes CASSLAASDEGQGSYNEQFF.

The chain is built from TRBV4-1 and TRBJ2-7; no clear D. The V end was cut by 4 bases, the J end by 1 base, with 8 bases between. This CDR3 has 13 amino acids. Germline CDR1 reads MGHRA; CDR2 reads YSYEKL. CDR3 DNA: TGCGCCAGCAGCCTCACAGTTTCCTACGAGCAGTACGTC. Translation gives CASSLTVSYEQYV.

This chain links TRBV9 with TRBJ2-2; TRBD2 aligns across 11 bases. The germline CDR1 and CDR2 sequences are SGDLS and YYNGEE. This CDR3 is built from 15 residues. V lost 4 bases to trimming and J lost 6 bases; unmatched junction nucleotides: 5. The CDR3: CASSFRLAGPGELFF. In DNA, the CDR3 is TGTGCCAGCAGCTTCCGACTAGCGGGGCCCGGGGAGCTGTTTTTT.

The V and J genes are TRBV6-5 and TRBJ1-2; no firm D call. The germline CDR1 and CDR2 sequences are MNHEY and SVGAGI. This CDR3 is 13 amino acids long. Trimming stripped 1 base from V and 8 bases from J, with 11 bases between. The chain's CDR3 is CASSYLGGYGYTF. CDR3 coding DNA: TGTGCCAGCAGTTACTTGGGAGGGTACGGCTACACCTTC.

This clone was seen only a few times. The CDR3 nucleotides read TGTGCCAGCAGCCGGGACAGGGAGGGCAATGAGCAGTTCTTC. This gives the protein CASSRDREGNEQFF. J is TRBJ2-1 and V is TRBV27, with 9 bases lining up with TRBD1. Germline V CDR1 and CDR2: MNHEY, SMNVEV (reference sequence). The CDR3 is made up of 14 amino acids. Unmatched junction bases numbered 6, after V lost 6 bases and J lost 6 bases.

The chain is built from TRBV15 and TRBJ2-5; 10 bases are shared with TRBD2. This CDR3 spans 15 amino acids. Germline loops: CDR1 LNHNV, CDR2 YYDKDF (reference sequence). Trimming took 2 bases from V and 0 from J; bases not matched to a gene: 0. DNA of the CDR3: TGTGCCACCAGCAGAACTAGCGGGGACCAAGAGACCCAGTACTTC. Its translation is CATSRTSGDQETQYF.

The V call is TRBV19, the J call TRBJ2-7; 10 bases are shared with TRBD1. Germline CDR1 is LNHDA and CDR2 is SQIVND (reference sequence). V trimming: 4 bases; J trimming: 5 bases; junction bases outside the gene matches: 5. The CDR3 spans 14 residues. This CDR3 is CASSTRDRGNEQYF. The CDR3 DNA reads as TGTGCCAGTAGTACCCGGGACAGGGGTAACGAGCAGTACTTC.